These T cell receptor beta chains were read from a single sample in a study of cytomegalovirus exposure and HLA in healthy donors. TCRdb's table, derived via immunoSEQ multiplex PCR, lists solely in-frame clones and lacks some. This sample has 150,000 or so clones; 70% occur once, and the top ten carry about 4.5%. Material: PBMCs. These receptor sequences come from a man aged 18 to 30 in good health and CMV-seropositive. Each CDR3 is given with its conserved first and last residue. A D gene is named only where the DNA matches it firmly. Where a row states a size, it is once, few, many or the class of an expanded clone; other rows omit it.

D gene	V gene	clone size	J gene	CDR3 protein	CDR3 DNA
NA	TRBV15	NA	TRBJ1-2	CATSPRTIVNYGYTF	TGTGCCACCAGCCCGCGGACAATCGTTAACTATGGCTACACCTTC
TRBD2	TRBV5-6	few	TRBJ2-1	CASSLELAGYNEQFF	TGTGCCAGCAGCTTGGAACTAGCGGGTTACAATGAGCAGTTCTTC
NA	TRBV7-3	NA	TRBJ2-3	CASSAEGRGGTDTQYF	TGTGCCAGCAGCGCCGAGGGGAGGGGGGGAACAGATACGCAGTATTTT
NA	TRBV11-2	NA	TRBJ1-1	CASSRRGTEAFF	TGTGCCAGCAGCCGTAGGGGTACTGAAGCTTTCTTT
NA	TRBV19	NA	TRBJ1-3	CASREPSSGNTIYF	TGTGCCAGTAGGGAACCTAGCTCTGGAAACACCATATATTTT
NA	TRBV2	few	TRBJ1-1	CASKRTGHNTEAFF	TGTGCCAGCAAGAGAACAGGCCACAACACTGAAGCTTTCTTT
NA	TRBV29-1	NA	TRBJ2-1	CSVEVGTEQFF	TGCAGCGTTGAGGTCGGGACAGAGCAGTTCTTC
NA	TRBV6-5	NA	TRBJ1-5	CASKTGFDQPQHF	TGTGCCAGCAAGACGGGGTTCGACCAGCCCCAGCATTTT
NA	TRBV5-1	NA	TRBJ1-1	CASSYDGGNTEAFF	TGCGCCAGCAGCTACGACGGAGGGAACACTGAAGCTTTCTTT
TRBD1	TRBV28	few	TRBJ2-6	CASSLSGRGLGANVLTF	TGTGCCAGCAGTTTATCTGGCAGGGGGCTTGGGGCCAACGTCCTGACTTTC
TRBD1	TRBV10-3	NA	TRBJ1-5	CAIRDRDRGDQPQHF	TGTGCCATCAGGGACCGGGACAGGGGAGATCAGCCCCAGCATTTT
TRBD2	TRBV7-9	NA	TRBJ2-3	CAGCHFRGGSTDTQYF	TGTGCCGGCTGCCACTTTAGGGGAGGGAGCACAGATACGCAGTATTTT
TRBD2	TRBV4-1	NA	TRBJ2-3	CASSQDPRLAAQYF	TGCGCCAGCAGCCAAGATCCTCGACTAGCTGCGCAGTATTTT
NA	TRBV6-4	NA	TRBJ2-1	CASSGQAYNEQFF	TGTGCCAGCAGTGGACAGGCCTACAATGAGCAGTTCTTC
NA	TRBV4-1	few	TRBJ2-2	CASSWTPNTGELFF	TGCGCCAGCAGCTGGACACCTAACACCGGGGAGCTGTTTTTT
NA	TRBV5-1	NA	TRBJ1-3	CATRQDSSGNTIYF	TGCGCCACCAGACAGGATTCCTCTGGAAACACCATATATTTT
TRBD1	TRBV10-3	NA	TRBJ1-5	CAISTGQGGNQPQHF	TGTGCCATCAGTACCGGACAGGGGGGCAATCAGCCCCAGCATTTT
NA	TRBV5-8	NA	TRBJ2-1	CASSLGLREQFF	TGTGCCAGCAGCTTGGGACTACGTGAGCAGTTCTTC
NA	TRBV2	NA	TRBJ1-6	CASSERGSNSPLHF	TGTGCCAGCAGTGAAAGGGGAAGTAATTCACCCCTCCACTTT
NA	TRBV5-1	NA	TRBJ1-5	CASSLVPVSYSNQPQHF	TGCGCCAGCAGCTTGGTCCCAGTATCGTATAGCAATCAGCCCCAGCATTTT
NA	TRBV5-4	NA	TRBJ1-1	CASSLAGGDEAFF	TGTGCCAGCAGCTTGGCCGGGGGGGATGAAGCTTTCTTT
TRBD2	TRBV6-1	NA	TRBJ2-5	CASSEAGGGQETQYF	TGTGCCAGCAGTGAAGCGGGGGGGGGCCAAGAGACCCAGTACTTC
NA	TRBV5-6	few	TRBJ1-1	CASSLGYGGRTEAFF	TGTGCCAGCAGCTTGGGTTACGGGGGTAGGACTGAAGCTTTCTTT
TRBD1	TRBV6-5	NA	TRBJ1-2	CASSKQGPANYGYTF	TGTGCCAGCAGTAAACAGGGGCCAGCTAACTATGGCTACACCTTC
TRBD1	TRBV6-1	NA	TRBJ1-6	CASTTGGEFSPLHF	TGTGCCAGCACGACAGGGGGAGAATTTTCACCCCTCCACTTT
TRBD2	TRBV25-1	NA	TRBJ2-1	CASSGRLAGGDEQFF	TGTGCCAGCAGTGGACGACTAGCGGGAGGGGATGAGCAGTTCTTC
TRBD1	TRBV19	NA	TRBJ1-5	CASSRGQGASGNQPQHF	TGTGCCAGTAGTAGAGGACAGGGGGCGTCGGGCAATCAGCCCCAGCATTTT
TRBD2	TRBV7-2	NA	TRBJ2-2	CASSLSLAGVTGELFF	TGTGCCAGCAGCTTATCTCTAGCGGGGGTTACCGGGGAGCTGTTTTTT
NA	TRBV18	NA	TRBJ1-1	CASSPPSQLAEAFF	TGTGCCAGCTCACCACCGAGCCAGTTAGCCGAAGCTTTCTTT
NA	TRBV9	few	TRBJ1-2	CASSVEDSLGYGYTF	TGTGCCAGCAGCGTCGAGGACAGCCTGGGATATGGCTACACCTTC
NA	TRBV29-1	NA	TRBJ1-1	CSVEDRGQNTEAFF	TGCAGCGTTGAAGATCGAGGACAGAACACTGAAGCTTTCTTT
NA	TRBV11-3	NA	TRBJ1-6	CASSERGGDRRPLHF	TGTGCCAGCAGCGAAAGGGGCGGTGACCGGAGACCCCTCCACTTT
TRBD1	TRBV30	few	TRBJ1-3	CAWTPQGTSGNTIYF	TGTGCCTGGACCCCACAGGGGACATCAGGAAACACCATATATTTT
NA	TRBV30	NA	TRBJ1-2	CAWSSAVGDYGYTF	TGTGCCTGGAGTTCGGCGGTCGGGGACTATGGCTACACCTTC
NA	TRBV2	few	TRBJ1-1	CATYSLLNTEAFF	TGTGCCACCTACAGTCTCCTGAACACTGAAGCTTTCTTT
TRBD2	TRBV2	NA	TRBJ2-3	CASSWGTSGSGADTQYF	TGTGCCAGCAGTTGGGGGACTAGCGGGAGTGGTGCAGATACGCAGTATTTT
TRBD1	TRBV4-1	NA	TRBJ1-1	CASSLTGGRPTEAFF	TGCGCCAGCAGTTTAACAGGGGGTAGGCCCACTGAAGCTTTCTTT
TRBD1	TRBV11-2	NA	TRBJ1-1	CASSLERTGEAFF	TGTGCCAGCAGCTTAGAAAGGACAGGGGAAGCTTTCTTT
TRBD2	TRBV4-2	few	TRBJ2-1	CASSPSLAGAVNEQFF	TGTGCCAGCAGCCCGTCACTAGCGGGAGCGGTGAATGAGCAGTTCTTC
NA	TRBV7-2	NA	TRBJ1-1	CASSPRVTRGLRYTEAFF	TGTGCCAGCAGCCCTAGGGTTACACGGGGACTGAGGTACACTGAAGCTTTCTTT
NA	TRBV28	NA	TRBJ1-1	CASTRGLNTEAFF	TGTGCCAGCACCAGAGGACTTAACACTGAAGCTTTCTTT
NA	TRBV10-2	few	TRBJ1-1	CASSERGNTEAFF	TGCGCCAGCAGTGAAAGGGGGAACACTGAAGCTTTCTTT
NA	TRBV6-5	few	TRBJ1-2	CASSYLSGYGYTF	TGTGCCAGCAGTTACCTGTCCGGGTATGGCTACACCTTC
NA	TRBV19	NA	TRBJ1-1	CASSIMAGATEAFF	TGTGCCAGTAGTATTATGGCAGGGGCCACTGAAGCTTTCTTT
NA	TRBV27	once	TRBJ1-1	CASKLQVNTEAFF	TGTGCCAGCAAGTTACAGGTGAACACTGAAGCTTTCTTT
NA	TRBV13	NA	TRBJ1-1	CASSLNRVEAFF	TGTGCCAGCAGCTTAAACAGGGTTGAAGCTTTCTTT
NA	TRBV5-4	NA	TRBJ1-1	CASIKDPGSTEAFF	TGTGCCAGCATCAAGGACCCGGGGAGCACTGAAGCTTTCTTT
TRBD2	TRBV5-6	NA	TRBJ2-3	CASSLGLAGFTDTQYF	TGTGCCAGCAGCTTAGGACTAGCGGGATTCACAGATACGCAGTATTTT
NA	TRBV15	NA	TRBJ2-3	CATSSQTGSTDTQYF	TGTGCCACCAGCAGCCAGACGGGGAGCACAGATACGCAGTATTTT
TRBD1	TRBV5-1	NA	TRBJ1-2	CASSLGYGAGGDGYTF	TGCGCCAGCAGCTTGGGGTACGGGGCAGGGGGTGATGGCTACACCTTC
TRBD2	TRBV11-3	NA	TRBJ2-1	CASSPTSGGNNEQFF	TGTGCCAGCAGCCCCACTAGCGGGGGCAACAATGAGCAGTTCTTC
NA	TRBV28	NA	TRBJ1-3	CASSFRLRDSGNTIYF	TGTGCCAGCAGTTTTCGCCTGCGAGACTCTGGAAACACCATATATTTT